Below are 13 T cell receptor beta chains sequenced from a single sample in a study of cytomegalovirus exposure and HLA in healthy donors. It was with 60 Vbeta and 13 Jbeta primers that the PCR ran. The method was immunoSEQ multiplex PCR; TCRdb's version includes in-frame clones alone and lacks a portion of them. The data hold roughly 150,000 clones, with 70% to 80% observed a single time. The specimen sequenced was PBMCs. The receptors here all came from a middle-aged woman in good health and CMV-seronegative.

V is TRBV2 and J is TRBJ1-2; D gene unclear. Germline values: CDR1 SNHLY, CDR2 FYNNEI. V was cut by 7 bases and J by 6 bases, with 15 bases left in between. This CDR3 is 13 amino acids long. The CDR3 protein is CASTLGLNNGYTF. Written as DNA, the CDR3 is TGTGCCAGCACCCTGGGCCTTAATAATGGCTACACCTTC.

The CDR3 sequence is CASSLAGSEGSYNEQFF. The CDR3 nucleotides are TGCGCCAGCAGCCTCGCGGGTAGCGAAGGATCCTACAATGAGCAGTTCTTC. This rearrangement joins TRBV4-1 to TRBJ2-1; weak D call: TRBD2 (5 bases). Germline V CDR1 and CDR2: MGHRA, YSYEKL. This CDR3 spans 17 amino acids. V was cut by 4 bases and J by 1 base, with 17 bases left in between.

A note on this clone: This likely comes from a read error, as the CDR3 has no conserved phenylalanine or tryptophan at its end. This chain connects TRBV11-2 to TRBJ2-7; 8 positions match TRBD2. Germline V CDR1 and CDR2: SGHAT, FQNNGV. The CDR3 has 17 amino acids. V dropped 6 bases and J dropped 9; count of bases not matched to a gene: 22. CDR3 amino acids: CASRSRTGGQFPSGQYL. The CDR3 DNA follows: TGTGCCAGCAGGAGTAGAACGGGGGGGCAGTTCCCATCGGGGCAGTACCTC.

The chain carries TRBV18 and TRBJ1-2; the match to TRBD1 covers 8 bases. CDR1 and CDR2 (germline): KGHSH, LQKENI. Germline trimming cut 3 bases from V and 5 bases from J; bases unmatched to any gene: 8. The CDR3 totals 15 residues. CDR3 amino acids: CASSPGPNRGYGYTF. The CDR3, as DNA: TGTGCCAGCTCACCCGGACCTAACAGGGGGTATGGCTACACCTTC.

The CDR3 sequence: CARSPPRDRREETQYF. As DNA, the CDR3 is TGTGCCAGAAGCCCCCCCCGGGACAGGCGGGAAGAGACCCAGTACTTC. V is TRBV5-3 and J is TRBJ2-5; TRBD1 matches at 8 bases. TRBV5-3 is assigned to the ORF class and has an uncertain function. CDR3 length equals 16 residues. V lost 4 bases and J lost 3; bases outside the gene matches: 11.

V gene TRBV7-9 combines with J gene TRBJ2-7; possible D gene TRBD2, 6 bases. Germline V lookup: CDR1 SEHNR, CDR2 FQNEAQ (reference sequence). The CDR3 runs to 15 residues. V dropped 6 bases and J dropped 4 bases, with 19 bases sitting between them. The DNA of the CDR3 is TGTGCCAGCAGTCAAATCGGCGGGATTACGTACGAGCAGTACTTC. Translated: CASSQIGGITYEQYF.

As DNA, the CDR3 is TGTGCCAGCAGTTTACTAGGATACTCCTACGAGCAGTACTTC. Protein: CASSLLGYSYEQYF. V gene TRBV27 combines with J gene TRBJ2-7; D uncertain. The CDR3 loop spans 14 amino acids. Trimming shortened V by 2 bases and J by 0 bases, and 8 bases separated the two germline ends. Germline-derived CDR1 and CDR2 are MNHEY and SMNVEV (reference sequence).

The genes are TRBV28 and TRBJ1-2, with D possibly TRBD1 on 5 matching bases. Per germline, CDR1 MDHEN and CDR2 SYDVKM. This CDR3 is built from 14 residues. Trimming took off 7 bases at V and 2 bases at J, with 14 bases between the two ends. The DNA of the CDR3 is TGTGCCAGCACGGAGGGCAGGGCCAACTATGGCTACACCTTC. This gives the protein CASTEGRANYGYTF.

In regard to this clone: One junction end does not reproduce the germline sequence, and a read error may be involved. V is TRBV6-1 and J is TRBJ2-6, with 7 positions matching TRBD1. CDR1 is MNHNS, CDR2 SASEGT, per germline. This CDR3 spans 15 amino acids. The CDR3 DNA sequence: TGTGCCAGCAGCCCCGGGACAGTTGGGGCCAACGGCCTGACTTTC. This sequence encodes CASSPGTVGANGLTF.

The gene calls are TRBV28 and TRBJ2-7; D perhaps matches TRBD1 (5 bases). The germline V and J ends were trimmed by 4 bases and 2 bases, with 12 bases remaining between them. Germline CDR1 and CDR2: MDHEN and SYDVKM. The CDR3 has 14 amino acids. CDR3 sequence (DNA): TGTGCCAGCAGTTCCCTGACAGCCCCCTACGAGCAGTACTTC. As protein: CASSSLTAPYEQYF.

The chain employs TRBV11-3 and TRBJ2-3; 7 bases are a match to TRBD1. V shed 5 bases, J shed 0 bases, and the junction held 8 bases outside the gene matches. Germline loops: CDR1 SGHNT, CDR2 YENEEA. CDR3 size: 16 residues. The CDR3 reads CASSRIPGQSTDTQYF. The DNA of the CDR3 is TGTGCCAGCAGCCGTATTCCGGGACAGAGCACAGATACGCAGTATTTT.

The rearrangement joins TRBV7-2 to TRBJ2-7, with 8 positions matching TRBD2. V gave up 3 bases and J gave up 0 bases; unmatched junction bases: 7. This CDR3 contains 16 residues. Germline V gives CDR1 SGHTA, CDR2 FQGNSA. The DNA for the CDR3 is TGTGCCAGCAGCTTTCTACCTAGCGGGTACTCCTACGAGCAGTACTTC. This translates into CASSFLPSGYSYEQYF.

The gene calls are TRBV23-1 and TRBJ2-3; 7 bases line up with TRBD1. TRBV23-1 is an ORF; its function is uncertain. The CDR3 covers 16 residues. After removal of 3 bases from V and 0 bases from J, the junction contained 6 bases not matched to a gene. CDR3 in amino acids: CASSHQGVPSTDTQYF. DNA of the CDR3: TGCGCCAGCAGTCACCAGGGGGTGCCTAGCACAGATACGCAGTATTTT.